This TCR beta chain was obtained from a study of a mutant IDH1 vaccine in newly diagnosed glioma. Looking at the study overall: There were about 60% males and roughly 38% females among treated patients, whose mean age was approximately 44 years. Earlier treatment was radiotherapy, temozolomide, or both, with most getting both.

Libraries were prepared by immunoSEQ multiplex PCR; TCRdb keeps only in-frame clonotypes and omits some of them. This table has about 94,000 clones, roughly 91% appearing once. The V gene end was trimmed by 1 base and the J gene end by 5 bases; junction bases not matched to a gene: 7. CDR1 and CDR2 (germline): MGHRA, YSYEKL. CDR3 length equals 15 residues. Details on this clone: Its specificity is not known.

Time point noted: week 47, end of study. Every single dose of the vaccine, 300 ug of mutant IDH1 20-mer peptide, came with topical imiquimod. This TCR was sampled from a woman aged 50 to 65 with glioma. V gene TRBV4-1 combines with J gene TRBJ1-2, with 7 nucleotides matching TRBD1. The sample was PBMCs, taken from a glioma patient whose treatment included an IDH1 peptide vaccine. The CDR3 spells CASSQGRDSKYGYTF. In nucleotides, the CDR3 is TGCGCCAGCAGCCAAGGTCGGGACAGCAAGTATGGCTACACCTTC.